The source of this T cell receptor (beta chain) is a study of blood T cell repertoires in COVID-19. TCRdb's table, derived via immunoSEQ multiplex PCR, lists solely in-frame clones and lacks some. Among over 110,000 clones listed, 79% were seen once. The J segment lost 4 bases and the V segment lost 7 bases, leaving 9 bases of the junction unmatched. The germline gives CDR1 MDHEN, CDR2 SYDVKM. CDR3 length: 15 amino acids. Only one count was recorded for this clone. The sample taken for sequencing was peripheral blood. This clonotype was sampled from a man in his fifties or sixties with acute or convalescent COVID-19. The rearrangement links TRBV28 to TRBJ1-4; 7 bases match TRBD1. CDR3 nucleotides: TGTGCCAGCAACCTAGGGGGACAGAGTAATGAAAAACTGTTTTTT. This encodes CASNLGGQSNEKLFF.